This TCR beta chain was captured in a study of monozygotic twins with cystic fibrosis. Study overall: Libraries were built from around 3 micrograms of fragmented DNA using about 16 PCR cycles. Notes on the study in general: Nucleotide-identical clonotype sharing was significantly higher within monozygotic CF twin pairs than between unrelated CF individuals. V usage most resembled the co-twin in 13 of 16 pairs. Low clonality (median around 0.009) suggested a mostly naive repertoire.

Profiling relied on immunoSEQ multiplex PCR, and the TCRdb table lists in-frame clones only, not all of them. The sample shows about 29,000 clones, around four fifths of them seen only once. As concerns this clone: Its matching antigen is unknown.

V shed 5 bases, J shed 4 bases, and the junction held 9 bases outside the gene matches. Per the germline V gene, CDR1 is SGHVS and CDR2 is FQNEAQ. This CDR3 region has 15 residues. The clonotype originates from a girl aged 2-15 years with cystic fibrosis. The chain recombines TRBV7-8 with TRBJ1-1; 8 nucleotides align to TRBD1. Sequenced material: blood. The CDR3 reads CASSISRGRGTEAFF. The DNA of the CDR3 is TGTGCCAGCAGCATAAGCAGGGGGCGGGGCACTGAAGCTTTCTTT.